These 9 T cell receptor beta chains were sequenced from one sample in a study of blood T cell repertoires in COVID-19. The method was immunoSEQ multiplex PCR; TCRdb's version includes in-frame clones alone and lacks a portion of them. Here the sample spans fewer than 200,000 clones, around 82% being singletons. The source material was PBMCs or T cells enriched from blood (not recorded which). The receptors stem from a man in his 60s who had recovered from COVID-19.

The J gene is TRBJ2-7, the V gene TRBV7-2, with 10 nucleotides matching TRBD2. The junction had 8 bases not matched to a gene; V was cut back by 3 bases and J by 0 bases. The CDR3 extends over 17 amino acids. The germline V gene encodes CDR1 SGHTA and CDR2 FQGNSA. CDR3 loop: CASSFRIAGGASYEQYF. CDR3 coding DNA: TGTGCCAGCAGCTTCAGGATAGCGGGAGGTGCCTCCTACGAGCAGTACTTC.

The count of this clone is one. The chain combines TRBV7-9 with TRBJ2-7, with D perhaps TRBD2 (5 bases). V lost 1 base and J lost 2, with 12 bases in between. Per the germline V gene, CDR1 is SEHNR and CDR2 is FQNEAQ (reference sequence). The CDR3 sequence is 15 residues long. CDR3 DNA: TGTGCCAGCAGCTTAGTCCGGGGAAACCCCTACGAGCAGTACTTC. This codes for CASSLVRGNPYEQYF.

This clone came up a few times. The chain is built from TRBV5-4 and TRBJ2-2; D unresolved. Germline-derived CDR1 and CDR2 are SGHNT and YYREEE (reference sequence). The V gene lost 0 bases and the J gene lost 4 bases, with 7 bases spanning the gap. The CDR3 is 14 residues long. CDR3 region: CASSLEQITGELFF. CDR3 sequence (DNA): TGTGCCAGCAGCTTGGAACAGATCACCGGGGAGCTGTTTTTT.

This chain uses TRBV16 with TRBJ2-1; 7 bases agree with TRBD1. Germline CDR1 reads KGHSY; CDR2 reads FQNENV. The CDR3 is made up of 13 amino acids. V shed 4 bases and J 5 bases; nucleotides not matched to a gene: 2. CDR3 in DNA: TGTGCCAGCAGCCGCGGACAGGACAATGAGCAGTTCTTC. This sequence encodes CASSRGQDNEQFF.

The CDR3 is CASSGGQGAWARELFF. CDR3 DNA: TGTGCCAGCAGCGGGGGACAGGGGGCGTGGGCCAGGGAGCTGTTTTTT. This rearrangement joins TRBV2 to TRBJ2-2, with 12 bases fitting TRBD1. The CDR3 consists of 16 residues. Germline CDR1 reads SNHLY; CDR2 reads FYNNEI. J gave up 9 bases and V 6 bases, and 11 bases lay outside the gene matches.

The chain has TRBV7-8 and TRBJ1-1, with TRBD1 matching over 9 bases. The V and J ends lost 1 base and 3 bases, in that order; junction bases with no gene match: 3. Germline V gene lookup returns CDR1 SGHVS and CDR2 FQNEAQ. The CDR3 spans 15 residues. This chain's CDR3 is CASSLVQGAYTEAFF. The CDR3 bases are TGTGCCAGCAGCTTAGTACAGGGGGCTTACACTGAAGCTTTCTTT.

The V call is TRBV5-1, the J call TRBJ1-1, with 7 bases identical to TRBD1. The CDR3 consists of 15 residues. Germline V gene sequence: CDR1 SGHRS, CDR2 YFSETQ. V shed 3 bases and J 5 bases; nucleotides not matched to a gene: 10. The CDR3 loop is CASSSDGTATTEAFF. DNA for the CDR3: TGCGCCAGCAGCTCGGATGGGACAGCCACGACTGAAGCTTTCTTT.

This clone was observed a handful of times. DNA for the CDR3: TGTGCCACCAGCCGAATTCCGGGACAGACCTACGAGCAGTACTTC. It is translated as CATSRIPGQTYEQYF. This chain uses TRBV15 with TRBJ2-7; 7 bases match TRBD1. The germline CDR1 and CDR2 sequences are LNHNV and YYDKDF (reference sequence). CDR3 length: 15 residues. With 5 bases clipped from V and 2 bases from J, the junction kept 9 bases outside the gene matches.

The chain joins TRBV5-1 to TRBJ1-5; TRBD1 matches 10 bases. The J segment lost 7 bases and the V segment lost 4 bases, leaving 8 bases of the junction unmatched. Germline CDR1 reads SGHRS; CDR2 reads YFSETQ. The CDR3 runs to 15 residues. The CDR3 DNA sequence: TGCGCCAGCAGCCTCGGGACAGGGGCAGGACAGCCCCAGCATTTT. It encodes CASSLGTGAGQPQHF.